This T cell receptor beta chain came from a study of beta chain features in type 1 diabetes. Study-wide points: Among type 1 diabetes patients, VDJ junctions had fewer insertions and more deletions. A closer apparent resemblance between naive, central memory and Treg TCRB repertoires was seen in patients than in healthy donors. Shortening of TCRB CDR3s, moderate but significant, appeared in all four CD4+ subsets of Type 1 diabetes patients. There was a possibility that cDNA sequencing over-represented cells with high TCR expression.

On this clone itself: The antigen remains undetermined.

Expressed TCRB transcripts were sequenced because the isolated RNA had all been reverse transcribed beforehand. Sequencing of naive, central memory and regulatory T cell samples gave an average of about 3.7 million reads. The assay was immunoSEQ multiplex PCR, and TCRdb's table has in-frame clones only and misses some. The repertoire consists of 400,000 or so clones, with 8% to 10% occurring once and the leading ten covering 0.6%. CDR1 is MNHEY and CDR2 is SMNVEV in the germline V gene (reference sequence). This CDR3 is 16 amino acids long. V trimming: 2 bases; J trimming: 3 bases; junction bases outside the gene matches: 8.

This receptor was taken from a man aged 25-45 years with type 1 diabetes. Sequenced: central memory CD4+ T cells from blood. The chain employs TRBV27 and TRBJ1-2; the match to TRBD1 covers 8 bases. The CDR3 region is CASSLIGQGIYYGYTF. In DNA, the CDR3 is TGTGCCAGCAGTTTAATCGGACAGGGCATTTACTATGGCTACACCTTC.